This T cell receptor (beta chain) was profiled in a study of blood T cell repertoires in COVID-19. On the study more broadly: From the United States, Italy and Spain came samples of acute and convalescent COVID-19. T cells, B-cell-depleted T cells, or PBMCs provided the cDNA or gDNA that served as material.

All exposed participants met a person with COVID-19 within 2 weeks before entering the study. Source study methods: Quantification of nucleated cells was approximated via reference gene primer amplification. TCRdb keeps only in-frame clones here, not all; method: immunoSEQ multiplex PCR. Clone size and the V and J calls come from that table; the DNA yielded D and trimming. Here the sample spans 200,000 to 250,000 clones, roughly 89% being singletons. Per the germline V gene, CDR1 is SGHAT and CDR2 is FQNNGV. Deletions cut 4 bases from V and 7 bases from J, with 17 bases between. The CDR3 is 16 residues long.

This receptor was taken from a man in his thirties or forties who had been exposed to COVID-19. The sequenced material came from PBMCs or T cells enriched from blood (not recorded which). The J gene is TRBJ1-6, the V gene TRBV11-2; TRBD1 is a possible D gene (5 bases). CDR3 sequence reads: CASSSPGRDPNSPLHF. The CDR3 DNA reads TGTGCCAGCAGCTCCCCCGGCAGGGATCCAAATTCACCCCTCCACTTT.